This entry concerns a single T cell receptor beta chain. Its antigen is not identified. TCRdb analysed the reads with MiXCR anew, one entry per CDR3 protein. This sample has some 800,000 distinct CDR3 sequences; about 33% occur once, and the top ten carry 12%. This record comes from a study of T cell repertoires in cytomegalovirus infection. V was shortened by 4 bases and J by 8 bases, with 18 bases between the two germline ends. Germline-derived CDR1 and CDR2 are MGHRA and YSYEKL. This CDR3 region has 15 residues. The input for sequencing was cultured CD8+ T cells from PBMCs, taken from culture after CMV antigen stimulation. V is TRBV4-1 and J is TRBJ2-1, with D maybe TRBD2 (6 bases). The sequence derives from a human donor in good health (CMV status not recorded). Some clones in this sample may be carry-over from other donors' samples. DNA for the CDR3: TGCGCCAGCAGCCGCGGGGCCCTCTCCCTCGATGAGCAGTTCTTC. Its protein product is CASSRGALSLDEQFF.